This note documents a single T cell receptor beta chain sequence. Its antigen is currently unknown. The data were obtained in a study of T cell responses to AZD1222 COVID-19 vaccine. Overall study findings and caveats: Regions 160-218 and 743-854 dominated among vaccine-associated CD4 TCRs spanning spike.

The table came from immunoSEQ multiplex PCR; TCRdb's copy has only in-frame clones and leaves some out. This table has some 130,000 clones, 70% to 90% appearing once. This material consisted of peripheral blood, taken on day 0 of AZD1222 vaccination. This TCR was recovered from an adult in good health.

CDR3 loop: CSVPPGTGDGYTF. The CDR3 region has the DNA TGCAGCGTCCCTCCGGGGACAGGGGACGGCTACACCTTC. This rearrangement joins TRBV29-1 to TRBJ1-2; 10 bases fit TRBD1. The V segment lost 6 bases and the J segment 8 bases; nucleotides outside the gene matches: 9. The CDR3 sequence is 13 residues long. Germline values: CDR1 SQVTM, CDR2 ANQGSEA. The whole variable domain, filled in from reference TRBV29-1 and TRBJ1-2, reads SAVISQKPSRDICQRGTSLTIQCQVDSQVTMMFWYRQQPGQSLTLIATANQGSEATYESGFVIDKFPISRPNLTFSTLTVSNMSPEDSSIYLCSVPPGTGDGYTFGSGTRLTVV.